This section outlines one T cell receptor (beta chain) sequence together with its context. It lacks a known antigen. Qualities for individual bases were not recorded, and no much larger clone is one base off. These data originate in a study of sequential checkpoint blockade in melanoma (dated by TCRdb to between 2019 and 2020). Context from the whole study: Patients were randomized 1:1 to first-line nivolumab followed by ipilimumab (arm A) or ipilimumab followed by nivolumab (arm B). Maintenance nivolumab came after both trial sequences.

Broader findings and caveats from the paper: The model for predicting response that combines TCR metrics with mutation burden needs to be validated in larger, independent patient cohorts.

V loses 8 bases of germline sequence and J loses 8 bases, and the interval between the two ends is 25 bases. The CDR3 contains 16 residues, cysteine and phenylalanine counted. CDR3 DNA only is kept here, 48 bases in frame from base 1. The germline V gene (reference sequence) sets CDR1 to MNHEY and CDR2 to SMNVEV. The immunoSEQ Assay was used to immunosequence TCRbeta CDR3 regions from genomic DNA. Before high-throughput sequencing, genomic DNA was amplified using bias-controlled multiplex PCR. In the original analysis: To quantify the absolute abundance of each unique TCRbeta CDR3 region, the sequences were collapsed and filtered. Clonality, defined as 1 minus Pielou's evenness, was calculated using only productive rearrangements. A previously published method was used to identify clones whose frequencies were significantly greater in on-treatment samples than in baseline samples. The table comes from immuneACCESS by way of TCRdb, which keeps in-frame sequences with V and J called. Part of the clones is missing from these tables; in studies checked, under half for an unresolved V gene and the rest for unknown reasons. V, J and clone size are taken as reported in that table, and D and trimming were inferred from the DNA itself. This sample is represented by 9,500 to 12,000 clones; roughly 51% of them were singletons. In total, the top ten clones hold more than 15% of the sample.

This sample's treatment or condition label indicates: randomized to nivolumab then ipilimumab (arm A) or the reverse (arm B). None of the patients in the trial had previously been given DNA-damaging chemotherapy. Live CD3+CD8+ cells negative for CD19 and CD56 were sorted from thawed PBMCs on a FACS Aria II flow cytometer. CheckMate 064, a randomized, open-label phase II trial of sequential checkpoint blockade, was the source of the samples, all of which came from patients with melanoma. Peripheral blood mononuclear cells were obtained through leukapheresis, purified using Ficoll-Paque, and frozen in human serum containing approximately 11% DMSO. Right after sorting, the blood CD3+CD8+ cells were verified to be >95% pure, and DNA extraction followed.

This clonotype originated in a human donor with melanoma. Sample: CD8+ T cells sorted from blood (inferred from file names), taken from a patient given nivolumab and ipilimumab in sequence. The chain couples TRBV27 to TRBJ2-1; the D gene is perhaps TRBD2, on 6 matching bases. The bases read TGTGCCAGCTCTATGGGCGGGGTCTTAACAATCCATGAGCAGTTCTTC. This sequence encodes CASSMGGVLTIHEQFF.